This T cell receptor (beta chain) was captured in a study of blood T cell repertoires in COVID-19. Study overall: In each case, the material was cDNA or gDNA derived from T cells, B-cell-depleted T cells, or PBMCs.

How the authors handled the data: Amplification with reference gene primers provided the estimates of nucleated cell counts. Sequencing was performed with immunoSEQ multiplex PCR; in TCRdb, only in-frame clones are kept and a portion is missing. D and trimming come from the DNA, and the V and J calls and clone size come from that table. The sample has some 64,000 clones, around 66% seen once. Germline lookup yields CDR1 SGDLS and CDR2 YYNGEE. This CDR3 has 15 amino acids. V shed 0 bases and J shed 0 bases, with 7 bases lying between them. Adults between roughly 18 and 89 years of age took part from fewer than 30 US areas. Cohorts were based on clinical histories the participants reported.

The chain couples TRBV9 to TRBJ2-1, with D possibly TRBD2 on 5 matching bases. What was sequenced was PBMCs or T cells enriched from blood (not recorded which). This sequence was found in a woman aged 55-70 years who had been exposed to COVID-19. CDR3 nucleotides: TGTGCCAGCAGCGTAGTCGGGAACTCCTACAATGAGCAGTTCTTC. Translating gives CASSVVGNSYNEQFF.